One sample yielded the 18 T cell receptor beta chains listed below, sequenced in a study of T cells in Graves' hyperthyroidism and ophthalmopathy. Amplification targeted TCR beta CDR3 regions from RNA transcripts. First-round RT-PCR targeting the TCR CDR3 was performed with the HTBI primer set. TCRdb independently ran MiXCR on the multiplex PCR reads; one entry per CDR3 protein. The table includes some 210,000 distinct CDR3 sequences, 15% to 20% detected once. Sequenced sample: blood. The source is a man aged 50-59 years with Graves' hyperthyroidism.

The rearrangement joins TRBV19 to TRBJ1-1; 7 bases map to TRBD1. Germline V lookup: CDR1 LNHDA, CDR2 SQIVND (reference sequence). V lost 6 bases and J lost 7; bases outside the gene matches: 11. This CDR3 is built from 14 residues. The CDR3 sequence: CASSINRGRGEAFF. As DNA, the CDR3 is TGTGCCAGTAGCATCAACAGGGGAAGGGGTGAAGCTTTCTTT.

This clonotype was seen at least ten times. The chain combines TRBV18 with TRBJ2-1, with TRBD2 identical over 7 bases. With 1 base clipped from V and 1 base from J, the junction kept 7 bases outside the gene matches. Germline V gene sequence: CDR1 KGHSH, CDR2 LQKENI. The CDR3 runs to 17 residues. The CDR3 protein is CASSPLEGGPSYNEQFF. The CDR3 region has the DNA TGTGCCAGCTCACCACTGGAGGGAGGGCCTTCCTACAATGAGCAGTTCTTC.

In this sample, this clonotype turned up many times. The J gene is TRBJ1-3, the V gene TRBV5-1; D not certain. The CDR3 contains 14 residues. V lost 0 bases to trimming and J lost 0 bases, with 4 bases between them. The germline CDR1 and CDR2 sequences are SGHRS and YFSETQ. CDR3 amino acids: CASSLVGSGNTIYF. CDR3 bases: TGCGCCAGCAGCTTGGTGGGCTCTGGAAACACCATATATTTT.

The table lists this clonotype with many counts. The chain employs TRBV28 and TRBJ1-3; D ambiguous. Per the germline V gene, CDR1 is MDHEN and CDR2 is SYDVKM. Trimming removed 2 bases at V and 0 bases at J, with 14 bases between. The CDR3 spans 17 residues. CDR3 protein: CASSLPLTVNSGNTIYF. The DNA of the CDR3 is TGTGCCAGCAGTTTACCCCTGACGGTGAACTCTGGAAACACCATATATTTT.

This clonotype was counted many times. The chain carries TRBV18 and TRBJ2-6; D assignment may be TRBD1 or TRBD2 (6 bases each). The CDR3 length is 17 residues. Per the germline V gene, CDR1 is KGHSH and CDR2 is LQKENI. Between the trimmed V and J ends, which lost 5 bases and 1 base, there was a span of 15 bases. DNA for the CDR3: TGTGCCAGCTCATTTTCGGGGGCCAGATCTGGGGCCAACGTCCTGACTTTC. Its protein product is CASSFSGARSGANVLTF.

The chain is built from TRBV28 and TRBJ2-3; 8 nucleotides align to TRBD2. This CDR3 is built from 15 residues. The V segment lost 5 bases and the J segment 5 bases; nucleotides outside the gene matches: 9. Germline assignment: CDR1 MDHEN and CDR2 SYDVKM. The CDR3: CASSKWGAGGDTQYF. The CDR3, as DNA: TGTGCCAGCAGTAAATGGGGGGCGGGAGGAGATACGCAGTATTTT.

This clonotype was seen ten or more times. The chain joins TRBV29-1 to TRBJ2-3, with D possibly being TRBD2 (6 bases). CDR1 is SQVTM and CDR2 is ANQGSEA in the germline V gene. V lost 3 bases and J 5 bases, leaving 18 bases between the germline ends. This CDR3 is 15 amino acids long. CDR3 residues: CSVDRAGGQIDTQYF. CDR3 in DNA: TGCAGCGTTGACAGAGCGGGTGGGCAAATAGATACGCAGTATTTT.

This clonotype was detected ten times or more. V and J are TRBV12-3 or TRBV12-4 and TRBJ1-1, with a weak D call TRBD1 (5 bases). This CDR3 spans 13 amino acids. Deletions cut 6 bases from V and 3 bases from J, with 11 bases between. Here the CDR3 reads CASRIGGDTEAFF. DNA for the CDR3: TGTGCCAGCAGGATTGGGGGTGACACTGAAGCTTTCTTT.

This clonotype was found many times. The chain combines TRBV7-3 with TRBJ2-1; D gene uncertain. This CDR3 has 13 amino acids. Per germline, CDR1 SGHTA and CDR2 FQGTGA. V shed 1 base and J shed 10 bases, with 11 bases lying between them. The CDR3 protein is CASSLIAGREQFF. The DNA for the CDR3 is TGTGCCAGCAGCTTAATTGCAGGACGGGAGCAGTTCTTC.

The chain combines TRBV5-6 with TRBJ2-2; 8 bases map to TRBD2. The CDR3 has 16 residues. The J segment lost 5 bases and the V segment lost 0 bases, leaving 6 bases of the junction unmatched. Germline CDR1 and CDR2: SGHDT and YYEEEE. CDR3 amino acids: CASSLGAAGGTGELFF. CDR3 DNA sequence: TGTGCCAGCAGCTTGGGGGCCGCGGGAGGAACCGGGGAGCTGTTTTTT.

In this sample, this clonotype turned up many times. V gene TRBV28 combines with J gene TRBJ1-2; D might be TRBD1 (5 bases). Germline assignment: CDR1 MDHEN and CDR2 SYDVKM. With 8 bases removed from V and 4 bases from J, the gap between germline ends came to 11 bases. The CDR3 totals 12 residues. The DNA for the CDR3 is TGTGCCAGCCGTCCCGGGGGCTATGGCTACACCTTC. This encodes CASRPGGYGYTF.

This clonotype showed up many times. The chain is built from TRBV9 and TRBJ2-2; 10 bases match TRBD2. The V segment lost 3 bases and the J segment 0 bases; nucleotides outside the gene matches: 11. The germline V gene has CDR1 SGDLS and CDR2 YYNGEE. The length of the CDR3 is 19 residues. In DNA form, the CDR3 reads TGTGCCAGCAGCGGTCGGACTAGCGGAGGGGCGGCGAACACCGGGGAGCTGTTTTTT. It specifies CASSGRTSGGAANTGELFF.

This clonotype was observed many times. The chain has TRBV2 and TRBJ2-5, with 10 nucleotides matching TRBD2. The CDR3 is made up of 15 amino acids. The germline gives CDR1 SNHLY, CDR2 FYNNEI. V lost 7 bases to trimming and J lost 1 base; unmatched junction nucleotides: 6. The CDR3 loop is CASNLGLAVQETQYF. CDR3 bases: TGTGCCAGCAACCTAGGACTAGCGGTCCAAGAGACCCAGTACTTC.

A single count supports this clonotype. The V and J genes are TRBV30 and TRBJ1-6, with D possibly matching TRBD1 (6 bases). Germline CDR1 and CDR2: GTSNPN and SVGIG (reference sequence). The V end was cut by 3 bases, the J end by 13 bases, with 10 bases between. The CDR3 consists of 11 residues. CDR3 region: CAWRTGGPLHF. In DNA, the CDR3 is TGTGCCTGGAGGACAGGAGGGCCCCTCCACTTT.

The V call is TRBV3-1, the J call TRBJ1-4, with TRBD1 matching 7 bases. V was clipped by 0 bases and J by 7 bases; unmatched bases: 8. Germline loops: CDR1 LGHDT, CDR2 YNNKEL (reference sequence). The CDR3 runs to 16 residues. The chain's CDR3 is CASSQDQTGSREKLFF. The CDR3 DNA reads TGTGCCAGCAGCCAAGATCAGACAGGGAGCCGTGAAAAACTGTTTTTT.

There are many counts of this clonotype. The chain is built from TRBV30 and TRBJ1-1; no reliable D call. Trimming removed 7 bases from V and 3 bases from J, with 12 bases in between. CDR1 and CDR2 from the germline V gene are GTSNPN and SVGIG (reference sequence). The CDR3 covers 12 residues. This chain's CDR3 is CASTRLDTEAFF. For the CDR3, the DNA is TGTGCCTCCACCCGGCTGGACACTGAAGCTTTCTTT.

DNA for the CDR3: TGTGCCAGTTCCGCCGGGACACCTATCTACGAGCAGTACTTC. This gives the protein CASSAGTPIYEQYF. The V gene is TRBV25-1, the J gene TRBJ2-7; the D gene is possibly TRBD1 (6 bases). Trimming took 9 bases from V and 3 from J, leaving 18 bases between them. Germline CDR1 MGHDK, CDR2 SYGVNS. The CDR3 sequence is 14 residues long.

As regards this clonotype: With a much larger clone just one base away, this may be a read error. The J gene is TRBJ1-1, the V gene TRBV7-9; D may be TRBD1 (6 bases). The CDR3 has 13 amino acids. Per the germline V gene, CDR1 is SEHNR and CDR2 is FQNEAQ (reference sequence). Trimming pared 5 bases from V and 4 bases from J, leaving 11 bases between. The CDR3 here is CASSAQGTTEAFF. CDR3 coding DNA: TGTGCCAGCAGCGCCCAGGGGACCACTGAAGCTTTCTTT.